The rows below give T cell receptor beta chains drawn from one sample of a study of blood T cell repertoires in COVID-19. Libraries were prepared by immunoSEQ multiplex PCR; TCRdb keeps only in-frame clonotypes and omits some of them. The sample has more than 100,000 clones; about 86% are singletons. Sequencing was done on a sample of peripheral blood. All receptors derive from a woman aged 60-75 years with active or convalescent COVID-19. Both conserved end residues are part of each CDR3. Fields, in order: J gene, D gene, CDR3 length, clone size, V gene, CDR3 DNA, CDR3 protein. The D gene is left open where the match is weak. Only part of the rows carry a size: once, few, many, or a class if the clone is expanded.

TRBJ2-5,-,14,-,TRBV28,TGTGCCAGCAGTTTATATTGGGGCGAGGAGACCCAGTACTTC,CASSLYWGEETQYF
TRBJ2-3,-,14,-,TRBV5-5,TGTGCCAGCAGCTTAGGACAGACCACAGATACGCAGTATTTT,CASSLGQTTDTQYF
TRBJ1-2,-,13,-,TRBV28,TGTGCCAGCAGTTTAGGCGGGAACTATGGCTACACCTTC,CASSLGGNYGYTF
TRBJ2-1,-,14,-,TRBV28,TGTGCCACCCTGGAGGGGGGGGCCCACAATGAGCAGTTCTTC,CATLEGGAHNEQFF
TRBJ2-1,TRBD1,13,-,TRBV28,TGTGCCAGCGGGACAGGGGGACACAATGAGCAGTTCTTC,CASGTGGHNEQFF
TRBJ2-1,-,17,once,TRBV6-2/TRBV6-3,TGTGCCAGCAGTTACTCGTTTAATGGCGGGTTGAACAATGAGCAGTTCTTC,CASSYSFNGGLNNEQFF
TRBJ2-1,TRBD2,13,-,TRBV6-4,TGTGCCAGCAGTCCCGGACTAGCACAAGAGCAGTTCTTC,CASSPGLAQEQFF
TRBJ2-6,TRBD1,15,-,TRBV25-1,TGTGCCAGCCGGGGACAGGGCTCTGGGGCCAACGTCCTGACTTTC,CASRGQGSGANVLTF
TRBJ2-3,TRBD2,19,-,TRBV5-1,TGCGCCAGCAGCTTCCCGGACAGAGCGGGGGCCTTCTTCACAGATACGCAGTATTTT,CASSFPDRAGAFFTDTQYF
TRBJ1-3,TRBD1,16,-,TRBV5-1,TGCGCCAGCAGCTTGGCCCCCGGGACAGGTGGAAACACCATATATTTT,CASSLAPGTGGNTIYF
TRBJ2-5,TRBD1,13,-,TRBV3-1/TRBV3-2,TGTGCCTCCCGGGACAGGGGACAAGAGACCCAGTACTTC,CASRDRGQETQYF
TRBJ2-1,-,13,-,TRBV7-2,TGTGCCAGCAGCTCACCCAGGGTGAATGAGCAGTTCTTC,CASSSPRVNEQFF
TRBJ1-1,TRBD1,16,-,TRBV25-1,TGTGCCAGCAGTGGTTCGCCGGGACAGGGGAAGACTGAAGCTTTCTTT,CASSGSPGQGKTEAFF
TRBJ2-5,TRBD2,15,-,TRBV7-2,TGTGCCAGCAGCTTAGTTGGCGGGAGCCAAGAGACCCAGTACTTC,CASSLVGGSQETQYF
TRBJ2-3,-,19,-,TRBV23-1,TGCGCCAGCAGTCAATCCTCCAGGCCGCCAGGGGTATACACAGATACGCAGTATTTT,CASSQSSRPPGVYTDTQYF
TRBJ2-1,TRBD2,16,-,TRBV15,TGTGCCACCAGCAGAGATATAACTAGCGGATACAATGAGCAGTTCTTC,CATSRDITSGYNEQFF
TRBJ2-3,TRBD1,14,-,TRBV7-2,TGTGCCAGCAGCTACACAGGGGGATCAGATACGCAGTATTTT,CASSYTGGSDTQYF
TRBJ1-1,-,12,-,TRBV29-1,TGCAGCGTTTCAACAGGGAACACTGAAGCTTTCTTT,CSVSTGNTEAFF
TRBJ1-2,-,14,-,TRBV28,TGTGCCAGCAGTTTATCCCGTCGGGGCTATGGCTACACCTTC,CASSLSRRGYGYTF
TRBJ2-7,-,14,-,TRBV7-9,TGTGCCAGCAGCCGGACAGAGCAGTCCTACGAGCAGTACTTC,CASSRTEQSYEQYF
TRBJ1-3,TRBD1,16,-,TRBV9,TGTGCCAGCAGCGTAGGGATGGGACAGACCGGAAACACCATATATTTT,CASSVGMGQTGNTIYF
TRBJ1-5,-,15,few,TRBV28,TGTGCCAGCAGTTTACTAGGATCGAGCAATCAGCCCCAGCATTTT,CASSLLGSSNQPQHF
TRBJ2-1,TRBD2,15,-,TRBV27,TGTGCCAGCAGTTCCAGCGGGAGAGTAGACAATGAGCAGTTCTTC,CASSSSGRVDNEQFF
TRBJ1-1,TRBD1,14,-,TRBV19,TGTGCCAGTAGTCCCAGGGGGCAGAACACTGAAGCTTTCTTT,CASSPRGQNTEAFF
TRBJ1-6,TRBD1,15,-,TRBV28,TGTGCCAGCAGGGGACAGGGACACGATAATTCACCCCTCCACTTT,CASRGQGHDNSPLHF
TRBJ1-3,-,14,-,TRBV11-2,TGTGCCAGCAGCTTAAGAGACTCTGGAAACACCATATATTTT,CASSLRDSGNTIYF
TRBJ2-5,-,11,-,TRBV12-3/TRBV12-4,TGTGCCAGCAGTCCCGGGGAGACCCAGTACTTC,CASSPGETQYF
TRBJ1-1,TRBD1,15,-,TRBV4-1,TGCGCCAGCAGCCACTGGACAGGGGTGAACACTGAAGCTTTCTTT,CASSHWTGVNTEAFF
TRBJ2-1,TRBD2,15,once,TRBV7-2,TGTGCCAGCAGCTTAGGCCTTACTAGCGGCGGTGAGCAGTTCTTC,CASSLGLTSGGEQFF
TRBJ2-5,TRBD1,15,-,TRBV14,TGTGCCAGCAGCCTGGGACCGGGACAGCAAGAGACCCAGTACTTC,CASSLGPGQQETQYF
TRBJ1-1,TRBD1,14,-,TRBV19,TGTGCCAGTAGTGCGGGACAGGCAGGGACTGAAGCTTTCTTT,CASSAGQAGTEAFF